This TCR beta chain was recorded in a study of blood T cell repertoires in COVID-19. Study-wide context: The study drew acute and convalescent COVID-19 samples from the United States, Italy and Spain. In each case, the material was cDNA or gDNA derived from T cells, B-cell-depleted T cells, or PBMCs.

V shed 0 bases and J shed 0 bases, with 17 bases lying between them. CDR1 LGHDT and CDR2 YNNKEL come from the germline V gene (reference sequence). The CDR3 runs to 19 residues. Under the authors' procedure: Reference gene primers were amplified, and this amplification served to estimate nucleated cell counts. Only in-frame clones appear in the TCRdb table, and some are missing; sequencing was by immunoSEQ multiplex PCR. The V and J calls and the clone size are those of that table, but D and trimming were determined from the DNA. The sample includes tens of thousands of clones, about 83% of them seen just once.

The sequenced sample was peripheral blood. The TCR was taken from a woman older than 75 with acute or convalescent COVID-19. The chain uses TRBV3-1 (or the pseudogene TRBV3-2) and TRBJ1-4; D gene ambiguous. The CDR3 region is CASSQDLRPATATNEKLFF. The CDR3 DNA is TGTGCCAGCAGCCAAGATCTGAGGCCAGCAACTGCAACTAATGAAAAACTGTTTTTT.